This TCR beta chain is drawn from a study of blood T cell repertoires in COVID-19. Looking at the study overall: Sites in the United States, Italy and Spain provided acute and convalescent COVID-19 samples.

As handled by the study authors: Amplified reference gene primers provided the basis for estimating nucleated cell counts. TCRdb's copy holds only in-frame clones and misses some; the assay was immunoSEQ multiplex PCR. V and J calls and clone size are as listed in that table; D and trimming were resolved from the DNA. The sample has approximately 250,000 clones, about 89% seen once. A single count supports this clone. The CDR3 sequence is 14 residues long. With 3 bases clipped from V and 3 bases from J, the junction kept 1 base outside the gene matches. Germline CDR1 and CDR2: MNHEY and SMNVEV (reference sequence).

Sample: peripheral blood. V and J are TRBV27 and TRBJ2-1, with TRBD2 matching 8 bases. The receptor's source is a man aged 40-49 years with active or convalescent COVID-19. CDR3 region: CASSFGGDYNEQFF. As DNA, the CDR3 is TGTGCCAGCAGTTTCGGGGGGGACTACAATGAGCAGTTCTTC.